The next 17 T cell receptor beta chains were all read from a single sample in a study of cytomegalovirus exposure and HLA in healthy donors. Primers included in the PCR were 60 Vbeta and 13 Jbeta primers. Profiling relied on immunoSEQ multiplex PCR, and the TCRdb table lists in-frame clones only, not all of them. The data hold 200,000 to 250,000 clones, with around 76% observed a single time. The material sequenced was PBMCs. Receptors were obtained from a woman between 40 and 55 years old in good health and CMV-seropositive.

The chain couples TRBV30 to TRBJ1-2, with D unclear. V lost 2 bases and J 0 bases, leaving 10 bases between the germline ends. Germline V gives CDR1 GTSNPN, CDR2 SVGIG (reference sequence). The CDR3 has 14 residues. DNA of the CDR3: TGTGCCTGGAGTAAAGGCAGGACTAACTATGGCTACACCTTC. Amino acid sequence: CAWSKGRTNYGYTF.

CDR3 loop: CASSLGQPDTQYF. CDR3 DNA sequence: TGTGCCAGTAGTCTGGGACAGCCAGATACGCAGTATTTT. The V call is TRBV19, the J call TRBJ2-3; 7 bases line up with TRBD1. The CDR3 is 13 residues long. Germline-derived CDR1 and CDR2 are LNHDA and SQIVND (reference sequence). The junction had 3 bases not matched to a gene; V was cut back by 5 bases and J by 4 bases.

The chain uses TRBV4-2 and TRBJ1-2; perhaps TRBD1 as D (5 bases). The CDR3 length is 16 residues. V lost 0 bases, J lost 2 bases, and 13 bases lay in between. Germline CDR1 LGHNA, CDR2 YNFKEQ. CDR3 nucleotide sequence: TGTGCCAGCAGCCAAGATCGGGCAGGGAAAAACTATGGCTACACCTTC. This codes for CASSQDRAGKNYGYTF.

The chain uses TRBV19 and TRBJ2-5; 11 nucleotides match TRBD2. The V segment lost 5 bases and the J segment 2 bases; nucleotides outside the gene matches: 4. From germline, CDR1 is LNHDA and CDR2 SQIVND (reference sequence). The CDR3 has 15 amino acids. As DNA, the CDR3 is TGTGCCAGTAGTCCTCGGACTAGCGGGCAAGAGACCCAGTACTTC. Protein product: CASSPRTSGQETQYF.

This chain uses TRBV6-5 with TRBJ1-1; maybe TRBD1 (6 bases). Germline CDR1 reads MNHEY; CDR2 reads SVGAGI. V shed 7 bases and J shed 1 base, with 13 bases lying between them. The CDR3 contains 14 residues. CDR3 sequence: CASTRDTSNTEAFF. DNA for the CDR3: TGTGCCAGCACCAGGGACACTTCGAACACTGAAGCTTTCTTT.

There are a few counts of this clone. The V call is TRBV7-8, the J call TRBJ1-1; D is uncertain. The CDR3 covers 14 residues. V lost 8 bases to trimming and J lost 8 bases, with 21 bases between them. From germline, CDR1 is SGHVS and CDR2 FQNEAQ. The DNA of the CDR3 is TGTGCCAGCTCCGGGGAGCAAGGTAGCCGAGAAGCTTTCTTT. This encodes CASSGEQGSREAFF.

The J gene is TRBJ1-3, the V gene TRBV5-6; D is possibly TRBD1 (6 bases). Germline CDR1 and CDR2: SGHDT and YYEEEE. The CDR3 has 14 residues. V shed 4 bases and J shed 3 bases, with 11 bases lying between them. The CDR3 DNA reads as TGTGCCAGCAGCCTACAGGGTTATGGAAACACCATATATTTT. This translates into CASSLQGYGNTIYF.

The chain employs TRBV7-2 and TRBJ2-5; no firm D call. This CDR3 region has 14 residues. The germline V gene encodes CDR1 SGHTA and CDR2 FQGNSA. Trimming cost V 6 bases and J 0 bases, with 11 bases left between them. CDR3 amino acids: CASSSPGYQETQYF. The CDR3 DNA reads TGTGCCAGCAGTTCCCCAGGATACCAAGAGACCCAGTACTTC. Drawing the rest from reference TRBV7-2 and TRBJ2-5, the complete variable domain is GAGVSQSPSNKVTEKGKDVELRCDPISGHTALYWYRQSLGQGLEFLIYFQGNSAPDKSGLPSDRFSAERTGGSVSTLTIQRTQQEDSAVYLCASSSPGYQETQYFGPGTRLLVL.

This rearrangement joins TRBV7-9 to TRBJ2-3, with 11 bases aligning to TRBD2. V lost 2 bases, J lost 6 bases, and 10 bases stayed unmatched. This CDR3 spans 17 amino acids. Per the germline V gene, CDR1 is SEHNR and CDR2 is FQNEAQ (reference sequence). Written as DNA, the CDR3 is TGTGCCAGCAGCTTACCTCTAGCGGGAGGCGGAGGGGATACGCAGTATTTT. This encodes CASSLPLAGGGGDTQYF.

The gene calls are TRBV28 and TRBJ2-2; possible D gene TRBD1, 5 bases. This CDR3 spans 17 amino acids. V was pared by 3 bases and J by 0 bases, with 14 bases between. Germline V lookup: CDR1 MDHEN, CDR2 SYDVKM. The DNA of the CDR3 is TGTGCCAGCAGTTTCTTACAGGCCAGGGCGAACACCGGGGAGCTGTTTTTT. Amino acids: CASSFLQARANTGELFF. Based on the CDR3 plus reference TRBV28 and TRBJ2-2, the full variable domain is DVKVTQSSRYLVKRTGEKVFLECVQDMDHENMFWYRQDPGLGLRLIYFSYDVKMKEKGDIPEGYSVSREKKERFSLILESASTNQTSMYLCASSFLQARANTGELFFGEGSRLTVL.

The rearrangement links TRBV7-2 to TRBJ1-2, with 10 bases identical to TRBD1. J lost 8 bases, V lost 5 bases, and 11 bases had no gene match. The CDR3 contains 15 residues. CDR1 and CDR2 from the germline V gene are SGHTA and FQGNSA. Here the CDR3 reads CASSLRLDRGFGYTF. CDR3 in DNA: TGTGCCAGCAGCCTGAGATTGGACAGGGGGTTCGGCTACACCTTC.

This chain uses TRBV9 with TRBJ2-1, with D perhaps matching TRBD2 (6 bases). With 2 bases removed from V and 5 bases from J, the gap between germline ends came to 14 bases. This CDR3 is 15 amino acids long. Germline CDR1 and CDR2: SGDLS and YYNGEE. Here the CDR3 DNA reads TGTGCCAGCAGCGTGGCGGGGATGCCGAACAATGAGCAGTTCTTC. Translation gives CASSVAGMPNNEQFF.

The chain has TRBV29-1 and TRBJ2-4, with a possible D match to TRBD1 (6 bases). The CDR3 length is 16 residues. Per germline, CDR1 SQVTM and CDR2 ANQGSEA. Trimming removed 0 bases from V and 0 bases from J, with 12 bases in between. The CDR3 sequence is CSVEDRGSIAKNIQYF. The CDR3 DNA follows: TGCAGCGTTGAAGACAGGGGATCGATAGCCAAAAACATTCAGTACTTC.

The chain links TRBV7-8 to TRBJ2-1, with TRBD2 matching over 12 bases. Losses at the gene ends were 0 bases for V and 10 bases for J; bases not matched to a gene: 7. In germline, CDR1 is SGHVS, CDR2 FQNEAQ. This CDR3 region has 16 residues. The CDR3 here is CASSLAVLAGGTEQFF. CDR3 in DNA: TGTGCCAGCAGCTTAGCTGTACTAGCGGGGGGAACCGAGCAGTTCTTC.

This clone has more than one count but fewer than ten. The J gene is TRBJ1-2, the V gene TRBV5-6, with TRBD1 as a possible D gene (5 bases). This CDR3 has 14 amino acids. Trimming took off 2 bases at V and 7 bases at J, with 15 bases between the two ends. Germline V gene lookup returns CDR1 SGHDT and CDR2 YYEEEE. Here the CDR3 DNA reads TGTGCCAGCAGCTTTGACAGTGGTGCTCTTGGCTACACCTTC. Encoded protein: CASSFDSGALGYTF.

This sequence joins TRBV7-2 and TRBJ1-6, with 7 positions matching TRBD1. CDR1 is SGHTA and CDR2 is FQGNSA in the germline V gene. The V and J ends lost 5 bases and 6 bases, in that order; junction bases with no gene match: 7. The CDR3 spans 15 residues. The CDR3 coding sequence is TGTGCCAGCAGCCCCCAAGGGGGCAGTAATTCACCCCTCCACTTT. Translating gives CASSPQGGSNSPLHF.

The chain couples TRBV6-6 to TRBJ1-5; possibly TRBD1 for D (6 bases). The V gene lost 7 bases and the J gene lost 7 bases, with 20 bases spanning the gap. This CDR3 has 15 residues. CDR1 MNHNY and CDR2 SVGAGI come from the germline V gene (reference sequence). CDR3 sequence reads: CASILEGGGRQPQHF. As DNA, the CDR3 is TGTGCCAGCATCCTTGAGGGGGGGGGACGGCAGCCCCAGCATTTT.